Each of the 25 T cell receptor beta chains below was sequenced from the same sample in a study of T cells in Graves' hyperthyroidism and ophthalmopathy. The CDR3 regions of TCR beta were amplified from RNA transcripts. The HTBI primer set served for first-round RT-PCR of the TCR CDR3. TCRdb analysed the multiplex PCR reads with MiXCR anew, one entry per CDR3 protein. The sample records fewer than 550,000 distinct CDR3 sequences, around 24% being singletons. Material: blood. The origin of the receptors is a woman aged 30 to 39 with Graves' ophthalmopathy.

The rearrangement uses TRBV9 and TRBJ2-5; D is uncertain. From germline, CDR1 is SGDLS and CDR2 YYNGEE. With 4 bases removed from V and 2 bases from J, the gap between germline ends came to 12 bases. CDR3 length: 14 amino acids. The CDR3: CASSHYRDQETQYF. The CDR3, as DNA: TGTGCCAGCAGCCATTACAGAGATCAAGAGACCCAGTACTTC. Full variable domain (rest looked up from reference TRBV9 and TRBJ2-5): DSGVTQTPKHLITATGQRVTLRCSPRSGDLSVYWYQQSLDQGLQFLIQYYNGEERAKGNILERFSAQQFPDLHSELNLSSLELGDSALYFCASSHYRDQETQYFGPGTRLLVL.

The V call is TRBV20-1, the J call TRBJ2-7; TRBD2 agrees at 10 bases. The CDR3 runs 14 residues. Germline V gene lookup returns CDR1 DFQATT and CDR2 SNEGSKA (reference sequence). V shed 5 bases, J shed 3 bases, and the junction held 7 bases outside the gene matches. The CDR3 nucleotides are TGCAGTGCTGCAGCTAGCGGGAGTTACTACGAGCAGTACTTC. Translating gives CSAAASGSYYEQYF.

There are a few counts of this clonotype. The chain joins TRBV6-2 or TRBV6-3 to TRBJ2-1; 7 positions match TRBD2. Trimming cost V 7 bases and J 1 base; bases outside gene matches: 1. The V gene's germline CDR1 is MNHEY and CDR2 SVGEGT. The CDR3 is 13 residues long. CDR3 amino acids: CASTRGSYNEQFF. The CDR3 DNA reads TGTGCCAGCACGCGGGGGTCCTACAATGAGCAGTTCTTC.

The genes are TRBV12-5 and TRBJ2-7; D unresolved. Trimming stripped 0 bases from V and 2 bases from J, with 14 bases between. Germline CDR1 LGHNT, CDR2 FRNRAP. This CDR3 has 16 amino acids. CDR3 nucleotide sequence: TGTGCTAGTGGTTTGGTTCTCGGAAGGGCGGCCTACGAGCAGTACTTC. Its protein product is CASGLVLGRAAYEQYF. Drawing the rest from reference TRBV12-5 and TRBJ2-7, the complete variable domain is DARVTQTPRHKVTEMGQEVTMRCQPILGHNTVFWYRQTMMQGLELLAYFRNRAPLDDSGMPKDRFSAEMPDATLATLKIQPSEPRDSAVYFCASGLVLGRAAYEQYFGPGTRLTVT.

This clonotype was observed many times. CDR3 residues: CSAVGTENQPQHF. The DNA for the CDR3 is TGCAGTGCTGTTGGGACAGAGAATCAGCCCCAGCATTTT. V gene TRBV20-1 combines with J gene TRBJ1-5; 7 positions match TRBD1. Germline V CDR1 and CDR2: DFQATT, SNEGSKA (reference sequence). The CDR3 is made up of 13 amino acids. Losses at the gene ends were 5 bases for V and 4 bases for J; bases not matched to a gene: 5.

This sequence joins TRBV7-2 and TRBJ2-5, with TRBD2 identical over 12 bases. CDR3 size: 15 residues. Germline CDR1 is SGHTA and CDR2 is FQGNSA. Trimming cost V 4 bases and J 7 bases; bases outside gene matches: 7. CDR3 region: CASSSTSGGWRTQYF. The CDR3 nucleotides read TGTGCCAGCAGCTCCACTAGCGGGGGGTGGAGGACCCAGTACTTC. The complete variable domain, with remaining parts taken from reference TRBV7-2 and TRBJ2-5, reads GAGVSQSPSNKVTEKGKDVELRCDPISGHTALYWYRQSLGQGLEFLIYFQGNSAPDKSGLPSDRFSAERTGGSVSTLTIQRTQQEDSAVYLCASSSTSGGWRTQYFGPGTRLLVL.

The J gene is TRBJ2-7, the V gene TRBV28, with D possibly TRBD1 on 6 matching bases. The CDR3 loop spans 12 amino acids. Germline loops: CDR1 MDHEN, CDR2 SYDVKM. Trimming took off 4 bases at V and 5 bases at J, with 9 bases between the two ends. The CDR3 sequence is CASSSGVHEQYF. The CDR3 DNA sequence: TGTGCCAGCAGTTCAGGGGTCCACGAGCAGTACTTC.

The chain joins TRBV27 to TRBJ2-7; the D is unclear. Trimming cost V 4 bases and J 0 bases, with 13 bases left between them. The CDR3 runs 15 residues. The germline CDR1 and CDR2 sequences are MNHEY and SMNVEV (reference sequence). The CDR3 DNA reads TGTGCCAGCAGTTCCCCGGTCAGGAGCTCCTACGAGCAGTACTTC. Translation gives CASSSPVRSSYEQYF.

This clonotype has only a few counts. Here the CDR3 reads CASSLEPEAFF. The CDR3 DNA is TGTGCCAGCAGCTTGGAGCCAGAAGCTTTCTTT. The V and J genes are TRBV7-9 and TRBJ1-1; no definite D call. The V end lost 3 bases, the J end lost 8 bases, and 7 bases lay between the germline ends. CDR3 length: 11 amino acids. Germline V lookup: CDR1 SEHNR, CDR2 FQNEAQ (reference sequence).

Many counts were recorded for this clonotype. The V call is TRBV12-3 or TRBV12-4, the J call TRBJ1-2; possibly TRBD1 for D (5 bases). V was cut by 5 bases and J by 4 bases, with 11 bases left in between. The CDR3 length is 13 residues. The CDR3: CASSQSRAYGYTF. In DNA form, the CDR3 reads TGTGCCAGCAGTCAGTCCAGGGCCTATGGCTACACCTTC.

Note on this clonotype: This sequence may be a read error, since a much larger clone differs from it by one base. This sequence joins TRBV19 and TRBJ1-2; D is uncertain. The CDR3 covers 13 residues. CDR1 and CDR2 (germline): LNHDA, SQIVND (reference sequence). V was trimmed by 4 bases and J by 5 bases, leaving 11 bases between them. In DNA, the CDR3 is TGTGCCAGTAGTAGCAGCTCACGGTATGGCTACACCTTC. Encoded protein: CASSSSSRYGYTF.

This clonotype was seen repeatedly, ten times or more. The chain recombines TRBV12-3 or TRBV12-4 with TRBJ1-1; D is uncertain. Trimming pared 0 bases from V and 3 bases from J, leaving 5 bases between. This CDR3 has 13 amino acids. CDR3 nucleotides: TGTGCCAGCAGTTTAGCGCCGGACACTGAAGCTTTCTTT. Protein sequence: CASSLAPDTEAFF.

The rearrangement uses TRBV5-1 and TRBJ2-7, with D possibly TRBD1 on 6 matching bases. The V and J ends lost 4 bases and 2 bases respectively, with 13 bases between them. This CDR3 region has 14 residues. Germline loops: CDR1 SGHRS, CDR2 YFSETQ. The CDR3 coding sequence is TGCGCCAGCAGCGCGGTACAGGGACCCTACGAGCAGTACGTC. Protein product: CASSAVQGPYEQYV.

Remarks on this clonotype: Since a much larger clone is just one base distant, this may be a read error. This chain joins TRBV20-1 and TRBJ2-5; D remains unclear. Looked up from germline, CDR1 is DFQATT and CDR2 is SNEGSKA (reference sequence). This CDR3 has 11 residues. Here the CDR3 reads CSAREPETKYF. The DNA of the CDR3 is TGCAGTGCTAGAGAACCGGAGACCAAGTACTTC.

In its sample, this clonotype was seen many times. This chain connects TRBV7-9 to TRBJ2-7; tentatively, D is TRBD1 (6 bases). Trimming cost V 2 bases and J 7 bases, with 15 bases left between them. Germline V CDR1 and CDR2: SEHNR, FQNEAQ (reference sequence). The CDR3 has 14 amino acids. The chain's CDR3 is CASSLTDSLGEQYF. Written as DNA, the CDR3 is TGTGCCAGCAGCTTAACGGACAGCCTGGGAGAGCAGTACTTC.

The table lists this clonotype with many counts. This sequence joins TRBV20-1 and TRBJ2-7; 13 bases match TRBD2. The CDR3 has 18 amino acids. With 6 bases clipped from V and 3 bases from J, the junction kept 17 bases outside the gene matches. Germline V gene data show CDR1 as DFQATT and CDR2 as SNEGSKA (reference sequence). In DNA, the CDR3 is TGCAGTGCCAGTTATTATACACCGGGACTAGCGGGGATCTACGAGCAGTACTTC. This gives the protein CSASYYTPGLAGIYEQYF.

Many counts were recorded for this clonotype. V gene TRBV19 combines with J gene TRBJ1-1; a possible D gene is TRBD1 (5 bases). Germline CDR1 LNHDA, CDR2 SQIVND (reference sequence). The CDR3 sequence is 15 residues long. V lost 1 base, J lost 5 bases, and 14 bases lay in between. CDR3: CASSIGVIGGTEAFF. In DNA form, the CDR3 reads TGTGCCAGTAGTATAGGGGTTATTGGGGGTACTGAAGCTTTCTTT. Full variable domain (missing parts from reference TRBV19 and TRBJ1-1): DGGITQSPKYLFRKEGQNVTLSCEQNLNHDAMYWYRQDPGQGLRLIYYSQIVNDFQKGDIAEGYSVSREKKESFPLTVTSAQKNPTAFYLCASSIGVIGGTEAFFGQGTRLTVV.

This clonotype came up many times. The rearrangement joins TRBV4-3 to TRBJ2-7; D may be TRBD1 or TRBD2 (5 bases each). Germline assignment: CDR1 LGHNA and CDR2 YSLEER. This CDR3 comprises 15 residues. V lost 1 base and J lost 0, with 10 bases in between. CDR3 amino acids: CASSQGTGLSYEQYF. The CDR3, as DNA: TGCGCCAGCAGCCAAGGAACAGGACTCTCCTACGAGCAGTACTTC.

This clonotype has a count of ten or more. V usage is TRBV20-1 and J usage is TRBJ1-1; the D is unclear. V gave up 4 bases and J gave up 1 base, with 4 bases separating them. CDR1 is DFQATT and CDR2 is SNEGSKA in the germline V gene (reference sequence). This CDR3 region has 11 residues. CDR3 protein: CSATENTEAFF. In nucleotides, the CDR3 is TGCAGTGCTACAGAGAACACTGAAGCTTTCTTT.

The chain employs TRBV27 and TRBJ2-5; possibly TRBD2 for D (6 bases). This CDR3 is built from 13 residues. With 4 bases removed from V and 5 bases from J, the gap between germline ends came to 11 bases. Per the germline V gene, CDR1 is MNHEY and CDR2 is SMNVEV (reference sequence). The CDR3 sequence: CASSSEGGETQYF. The CDR3 nucleotides read TGTGCCAGCAGTTCGGAGGGAGGCGAGACCCAGTACTTC.

This clonotype showed up many times. The chain couples TRBV11-2 to TRBJ2-2; D is ambiguous. V was clipped by 3 bases and J by 1 base, with 9 bases between them. Per germline, CDR1 SGHAT and CDR2 FQNNGV. This CDR3 has 15 amino acids. CDR3: CASSLGSVNTGELFF. The CDR3 coding sequence is TGTGCCAGCAGCTTGGGGTCAGTGAACACCGGGGAGCTGTTTTTT.

This clonotype was observed at least ten times. This rearrangement joins TRBV6-2 or TRBV6-3 to TRBJ1-1; D call uncertain. Trimming took off 5 bases at V and 3 bases at J, with 16 bases between the two ends. CDR3 length: 15 amino acids. CDR1 is MNHEY and CDR2 is SVGEGT in the germline V gene. The CDR3 nucleotides are TGTGCCAGCAGTACACCACTCCTCTGGGACACTGAAGCTTTCTTT. It codes for CASSTPLLWDTEAFF.

This clonotype has a count of ten or more. This rearrangement joins TRBV6-5 to TRBJ1-2, with a weak D call TRBD1 (6 bases). Germline assignment: CDR1 MNHEY and CDR2 SVGAGI. CDR3 size: 12 residues. The V and J ends lost 6 bases and 10 bases respectively, with 15 bases between them. In DNA form, the CDR3 reads TGTGCCAGCAGCCTACAGGGACCCGACTACACCTTC. It codes for CASSLQGPDYTF.

This clonotype came up many times. The V and J genes are TRBV30 and TRBJ2-6; D is possibly TRBD1 (6 bases). Germline CDR1 is GTSNPN and CDR2 is SVGIG (reference sequence). The length of the CDR3 is 15 residues. With 5 bases removed from V and 3 bases from J, the gap between germline ends came to 14 bases. The CDR3: CAWGGTRGGANVLTF. The CDR3 DNA reads TGTGCCTGGGGTGGCACCAGGGGTGGGGCCAACGTCCTGACTTTC. Full variable domain (outside the CDR3, taken from reference TRBV30 and TRBJ2-6): SQTIHQWPATLVQPVGSPLSLECTVEGTSNPNLYWYRQAAGRGLQLLFYSVGIGQISSEVPQNLSASRPQDRQFILSSKKLLLSDSGFYLCAWGGTRGGANVLTFGAGSRLTVL.

This clonotype has at least ten counts. J is TRBJ2-5 and V is TRBV30, with TRBD2 identical over 8 bases. This CDR3 is built from 15 residues. Per germline, CDR1 GTSNPN and CDR2 SVGIG (reference sequence). Germline trimming cut 0 bases from V and 5 bases from J; bases unmatched to any gene: 8. The CDR3 DNA follows: TGTGCCTGGAGTGTACTCGGGACTAGGCGGGAGACCCAGTACTTC. Encoded protein: CAWSVLGTRRETQYF.